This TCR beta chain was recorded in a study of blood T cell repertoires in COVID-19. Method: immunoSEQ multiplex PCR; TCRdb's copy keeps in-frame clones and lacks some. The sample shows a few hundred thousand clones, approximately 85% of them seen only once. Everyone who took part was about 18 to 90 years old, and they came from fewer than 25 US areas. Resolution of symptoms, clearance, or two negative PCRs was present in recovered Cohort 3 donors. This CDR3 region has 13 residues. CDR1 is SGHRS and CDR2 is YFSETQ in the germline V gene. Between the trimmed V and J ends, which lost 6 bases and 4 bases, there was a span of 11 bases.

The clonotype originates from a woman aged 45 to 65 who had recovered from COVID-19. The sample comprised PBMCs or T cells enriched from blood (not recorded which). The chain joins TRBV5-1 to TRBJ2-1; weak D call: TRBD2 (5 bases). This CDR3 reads CASTLSGYNEQFF. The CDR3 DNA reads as TGCGCCAGCACCCTTTCGGGATACAATGAGCAGTTCTTC.